Included here is one T cell receptor beta chain sequence, with context. Antigen: not known. The CDR3 length is 14 residues. Per germline, CDR1 MNHEY and CDR2 SVGAGI. V was clipped by 2 bases and J by 12 bases; unmatched bases: 9. This sample was taken from a study of cytomegalovirus exposure and HLA in healthy donors. The PCR employed 60 Vbeta primers together with 13 Jbeta primers. The protocol was immunoSEQ multiplex PCR, while the TCRdb copy is restricted to in-frame clones and leaves out a portion. This repertoire shows roughly 130,000 clones, about 81% found once; its top ten account for less than 6.5%. Broader study findings: Over 15,000 TCR beta sequences were associated with HLA alleles at 0.05 false discovery rate in a later analysis. The authors enumerated 150 to 200 TCR beta chains as linked to cytomegalovirus. Sequences of the TCR beta chain were said to predict the HLA-A and HLA-B alleles of most subjects accurately.

The chain is built from TRBV6-5 and TRBJ2-1; 8 nucleotides match TRBD1. Sequencing was carried out using PBMCs. The clonotype comes from a woman aged 35 to 49 in good health and CMV-seropositive. CDR3 nucleotides: TGTGCCAGCAGTTACGAAGACAGGGGATTGGGGCAGTTCTTC. It codes for CASSYEDRGLGQFF.